This T cell receptor beta chain originates from a study of patients and donors after allogeneic stem cell transplantation. TCRdb reanalysed the RT-PCR reads using MiXCR and keeps one entry per CDR3 protein. The repertoire consists of about a million distinct CDR3 sequences, with about a sixth occurring once and the leading ten covering 5.5% to 6.5%. Germline lookup yields CDR1 KGHDR and CDR2 SFDVKD. This CDR3 contains 15 residues. The V gene lost 3 bases and the J gene lost 3 bases, with 11 bases spanning the gap. This clonotype has more than one count but fewer than ten. This clonotype was obtained from a human donor who was either an allogeneic HSCT recipient or a stem cell or donor lymphocyte infusion donor (not recorded which). It is not recorded whose cells these are; they may come from a transplant donor. The chain joins TRBV24-1 to TRBJ1-5; the D gene is possibly TRBD1 (6 bases). Sequenced material: blood, either unsorted or a sorted T cell fraction (not recorded which). CDR3 sequence: CATSDTGSPNQPQHF. CDR3 DNA sequence: TGTGCCACCAGTGATACAGGGAGTCCCAATCAGCCCCAGCATTTT.